Listed below are T cell receptor beta chains from one sample, sequenced in a study of shared clonotypes between healthy human individuals. Method: immunoSEQ multiplex PCR; TCRdb's copy keeps in-frame clones and lacks some. The repertoire holds about 2.4 million clones, with approximately 93% as singletons. The specimen was naive CD4+ T cells from PBMCs. The receptors stem from a man aged 18 to 29 in good health. Some clones in this sample may be carry-over from other donors' samples. Each CDR3 is given with its conserved first and last residue. Each record gives: D gene, clone size, J gene, V gene, CDR3 DNA, CDR3 protein. A D gene is named only where the DNA matches it firmly. Size tells how often a clone was seen (once, few, many) or the class of an expanded clone, and some rows leave it out.

NA NA TRBJ2-4 TRBV28 TGTGCCAGCAGTGGGGGCCAGGAAGCCAAAAACATTCAGTACTTC CASSGGQEAKNIQYF
NA NA TRBJ1-2 TRBV28 TGTGCCAGCACCATGGGGAGGGGATGGGTTGGCTACACCTTC CASTMGRGWVGYTF
TRBD1 once TRBJ2-7 TRBV6-1 TGTGCCAGCTCCCTGAACCGCGACAGGGGTTACGAGCAGTACTTC CASSLNRDRGYEQYF
NA NA TRBJ1-2 TRBV2 TGTGCCAGCAGGGATCAACAGGATGGCTACACCTTC CASRDQQDGYTF
TRBD2 NA TRBJ2-1 TRBV15 TGTGCCACCAGCAGGACTAGCGGGAGAGGGCATGAGCAGTTCTTC CATSRTSGRGHEQFF
NA NA TRBJ1-4 TRBV28 TGTGCCAGCACCCCCCTTGGGCAGTCGAATGAAAAACTGTTTTTT CASTPLGQSNEKLFF
TRBD1 NA TRBJ2-7 TRBV10-3 TGTGCCATCAGTCGGGACAGCTACGAGCAGTACTTC CAISRDSYEQYF
TRBD1 NA TRBJ1-3 TRBV7-8 TGTGCCAGCAGGCCGGGACAGGGAGATTACTCTGGAAACACCATATATTTT CASRPGQGDYSGNTIYF
NA NA TRBJ2-7 TRBV6-6 TGTGCCAGCAGACGGGGCGCTACCCCCTACGAGCAGTACTTC CASRRGATPYEQYF
TRBD2 NA TRBJ2-5 TRBV7-3 TGTGCCAGCAGCTTATTAGCGGGAGTGCCAGAGACCCAGTACTTC CASSLLAGVPETQYF
TRBD1 few TRBJ1-5 TRBV4-1 TGCGCCAGCAGCCAAGACTCGAGGGGGCTAAGTCAGCCCCAGCATTTT CASSQDSRGLSQPQHF
NA NA TRBJ1-1 TRBV7-9 TGTGCCAGCAGCCCCGGACAGATGAACACTGAAGCTTTCTTT CASSPGQMNTEAFF
NA NA TRBJ1-3 TRBV6-5 TGTGCCAGCAGTTACATAGAGGGAAACACCATATATTTT CASSYIEGNTIYF
TRBD1 NA TRBJ2-7 TRBV5-4 TGTGCCAGCAGCCCAGGGACAGGGGTTGACGAGCAGTACTTC CASSPGTGVDEQYF
TRBD1 NA TRBJ1-2 TRBV11-2 TGTGCCAGCAGCCCCCGGACAGGGGTAGCTAACTATGGCTACACCTTC CASSPRTGVANYGYTF
TRBD1 NA TRBJ1-1 TRBV18 TGTGCCAGCTCACCAAGACAGGGGGCCAGCGCTGAAGCTTTCTTT CASSPRQGASAEAFF
TRBD1 NA TRBJ2-1 TRBV5-1 TGCGCCAGCAGCGGAACCGGGACAGGGTTTGGTGAGCAGTTCTTC CASSGTGTGFGEQFF
NA NA TRBJ2-5 TRBV5-5 TGTGCCAGCAGCTTACCCGTTCAAGAGACCCAGTACTTC CASSLPVQETQYF
NA NA TRBJ2-6 TRBV4-2 TGTGCCAGCAGCAGGACACCGCAGGTCTCTGGGGCCAACGTCCTGACTTTC CASSRTPQVSGANVLTF
NA NA TRBJ2-2 TRBV5-4 TGTGCCAGCAGCTTGGACCTAGCGACCGGGGAGCTGTTTTTT CASSLDLATGELFF
TRBD2 NA TRBJ2-1 TRBV6-1 TGTGCCAGCACCCCCCTAGCGGAAACCCACAGTGAGCAGTTCTTC CASTPLAETHSEQFF
NA NA TRBJ2-7 TRBV21-1 TGTGCCAGCAGCAAAGTCGGCCAGGGCAAGGGGGGGGTCGAGCAGTACTTC CASSKVGQGKGGVEQYF
TRBD2 NA TRBJ2-3 TRBV7-3 TGTGCCAGCAGCTTGGGCGGGAGAACGCAGTATTTT CASSLGGRTQYF
TRBD1 NA TRBJ2-7 TRBV7-9 TGTGCCAGCAGCTTCGGGACAGGGGTCATATACGAGCAGTACTTC CASSFGTGVIYEQYF
TRBD2 NA TRBJ2-3 TRBV30 TGTGCTGCGGGGGGTGTTGTAACAGATACGCAGTATTTT CAAGGVVTDTQYF
TRBD1 NA TRBJ2-3 TRBV28 TGTGCCAGCAGTTTCCGTACCGGGACAGGTCCACCATATACGCAGTATTTT CASSFRTGTGPPYTQYF
NA NA TRBJ1-6 TRBV28 TGTGCCAGCAGGGGCGGTGGGAGTAATTCACCCCTCCACTTT CASRGGGSNSPLHF
TRBD2 NA TRBJ2-1 TRBV6-6 TGTGCCAGCAGTTCGACTAGCGTTAACAATGAGCAGTTCTTC CASSSTSVNNEQFF
TRBD2 NA TRBJ2-1 TRBV27 TGTGCCAGCAGTTTAAAGCGGGAAGGCCATGAGCAGTTCTTC CASSLKREGHEQFF
NA once TRBJ2-1 TRBV7-9 TGTGCCAGCAGCCAGGTAACAAATGAGCAGTTCTTC CASSQVTNEQFF
NA NA TRBJ2-2 TRBV7-9 TGTGCCAGCAGCTTAGGATTGGCAGGGACCACCGGGGAGCTGTTTTTT CASSLGLAGTTGELFF
NA NA TRBJ2-1 TRBV2 TGTGCCAGCAGTGCCCAGGGGTACAATGAGCAGTTCTTC CASSAQGYNEQFF
NA NA TRBJ1-2 TRBV7-3 TGTGCCAGCAGCCGTTCCGGGGGATCCTATGGCTACACCTTC CASSRSGGSYGYTF
NA NA TRBJ1-1 TRBV6-5 TGTGCCAGCAGTTACGACCAGATGAACACTGAAGCTTTCTTT CASSYDQMNTEAFF
NA NA TRBJ2-7 TRBV7-2 TGTGCCAGCAGCGCGATGGGGACTCGCTACTACGAGCAGTACTTC CASSAMGTRYYEQYF
NA NA TRBJ2-5 TRBV18 TGTGCCAGCTCACCATCCGTGTCCCAAGAGACCCAGTACTTC CASSPSVSQETQYF
TRBD2 few TRBJ2-5 TRBV5-4 TGTGCCAGCAGCACCCGGGACGGGGAGGGGGAGACCCAGTACTTC CASSTRDGEGETQYF
NA NA TRBJ2-5 TRBV4-3 TGCGCCAGCAGCCAAGAAACCCCGACAAATCAAGAGACCCAGTACTTC CASSQETPTNQETQYF
NA NA TRBJ2-7 TRBV30 TGTGCCTGGAGTTGGGAGGCCCGGAGCTCCTACGAGCAGTACTTC CAWSWEARSSYEQYF
NA NA TRBJ2-7 TRBV5-1 TGCGCCAGCAGCCCCGTCTCTGGGGAGCAGTACTTC CASSPVSGEQYF
NA NA TRBJ2-2 TRBV6-5 TGTGCCAGCAACAGTAACGGGGGAACCGGGGAGCTGTTTTTT CASNSNGGTGELFF
TRBD1 NA TRBJ1-2 TRBV28 TGTGCCAGCAGTCCTCCCCGGGACAGGAACTATGGCTACACCTTC CASSPPRDRNYGYTF